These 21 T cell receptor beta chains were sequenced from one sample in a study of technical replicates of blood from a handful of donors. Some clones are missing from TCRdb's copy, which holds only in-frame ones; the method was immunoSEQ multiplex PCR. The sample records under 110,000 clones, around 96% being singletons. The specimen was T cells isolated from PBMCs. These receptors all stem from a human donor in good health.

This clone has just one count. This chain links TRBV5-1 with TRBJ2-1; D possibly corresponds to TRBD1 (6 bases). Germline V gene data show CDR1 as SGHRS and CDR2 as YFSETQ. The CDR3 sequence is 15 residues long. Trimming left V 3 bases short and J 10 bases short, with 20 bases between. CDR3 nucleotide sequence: TGCGCCAGCAGCTGGGACACCCAGACGATTAGCGAGCAGTTCTTC. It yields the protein CASSWDTQTISEQFF.

The CDR3: CASGLATSGGNEKLFF. Written as DNA, the CDR3 is TGTGCTAGTGGTTTGGCGACGTCAGGGGGCAATGAAAAACTGTTTTTT. J is TRBJ1-4 and V is TRBV12-5, with 8 positions matching TRBD1. Germline assignment: CDR1 LGHNT and CDR2 FRNRAP. J lost 5 bases, V lost 1 base, and 6 bases had no gene match. The CDR3 sequence is 16 residues long.

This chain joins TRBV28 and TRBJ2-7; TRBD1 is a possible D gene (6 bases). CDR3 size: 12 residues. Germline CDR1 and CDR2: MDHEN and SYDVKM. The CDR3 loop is CAPRDISYEQYF. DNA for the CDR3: TGTGCGCCACGGGACATCTCCTACGAGCAGTACTTC.

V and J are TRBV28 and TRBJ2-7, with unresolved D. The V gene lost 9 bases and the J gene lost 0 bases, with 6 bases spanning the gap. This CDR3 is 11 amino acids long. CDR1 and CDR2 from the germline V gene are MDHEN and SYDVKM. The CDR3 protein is CASLSSYEQYF. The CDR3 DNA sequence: TGTGCCAGTCTGAGCTCCTACGAGCAGTACTTC. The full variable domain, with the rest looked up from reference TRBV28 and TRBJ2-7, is DVKVTQSSRYLVKRTGEKVFLECVQDMDHENMFWYRQDPGLGLRLIYFSYDVKMKEKGDIPEGYSVSREKKERFSLILESASTNQTSMYLCASLSSYEQYFGPGTRLTVT.

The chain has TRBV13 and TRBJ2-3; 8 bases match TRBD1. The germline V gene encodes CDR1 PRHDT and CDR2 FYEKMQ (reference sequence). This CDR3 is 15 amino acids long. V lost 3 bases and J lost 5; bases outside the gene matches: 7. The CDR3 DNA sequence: TGTGCCAGCAGCTTCGCAGGGGGCGTAGGAGATACGCAGTATTTT. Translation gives CASSFAGGVGDTQYF.

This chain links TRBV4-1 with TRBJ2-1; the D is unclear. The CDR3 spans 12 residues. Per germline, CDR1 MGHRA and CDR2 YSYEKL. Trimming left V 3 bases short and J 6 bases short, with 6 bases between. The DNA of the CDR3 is TGCGCCAGCAGCCAGCGTCTCAATGAGCAGTTCTTC. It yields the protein CASSQRLNEQFF.

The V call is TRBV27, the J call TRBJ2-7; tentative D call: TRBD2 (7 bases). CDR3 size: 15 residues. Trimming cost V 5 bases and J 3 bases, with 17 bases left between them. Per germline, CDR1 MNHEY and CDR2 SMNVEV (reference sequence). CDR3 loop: CASSPASRGLYEQYF. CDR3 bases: TGTGCCAGCAGTCCCGCATCGCGGGGGCTCTACGAGCAGTACTTC.

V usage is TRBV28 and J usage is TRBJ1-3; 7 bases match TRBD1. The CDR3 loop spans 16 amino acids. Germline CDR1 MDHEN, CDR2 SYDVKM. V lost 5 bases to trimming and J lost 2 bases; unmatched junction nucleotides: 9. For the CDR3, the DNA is TGTGCCAGCAGTCCACACAGGGGATATGCTGGAAACACCATATATTTT. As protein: CASSPHRGYAGNTIYF.

CDR3 sequence: CASSSGSWNTEAFF. CDR3 DNA: TGTGCCAGCAGCTCGGGATCGTGGAACACTGAAGCTTTCTTT. The rearrangement links TRBV7-8 to TRBJ1-1; D call uncertain. In germline, CDR1 is SGHVS, CDR2 FQNEAQ. Trimming pared 4 bases from V and 1 base from J, leaving 10 bases between. The CDR3 consists of 14 residues.

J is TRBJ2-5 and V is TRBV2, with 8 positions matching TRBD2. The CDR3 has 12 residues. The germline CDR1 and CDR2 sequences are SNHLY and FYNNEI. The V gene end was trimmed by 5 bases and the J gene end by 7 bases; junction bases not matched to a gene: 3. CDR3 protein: CASSPGRVTQYF. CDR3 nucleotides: TGTGCCAGCAGTCCCGGGAGGGTGACCCAGTACTTC.

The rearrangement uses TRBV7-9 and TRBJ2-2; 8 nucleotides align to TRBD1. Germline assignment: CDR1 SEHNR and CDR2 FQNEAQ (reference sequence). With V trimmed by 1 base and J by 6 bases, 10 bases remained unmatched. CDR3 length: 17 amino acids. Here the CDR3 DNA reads TGTGCCAGCAGCTTAGAACTAGGACAGGGAAAGGCCGGGGAGCTGTTTTTT. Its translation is CASSLELGQGKAGELFF.

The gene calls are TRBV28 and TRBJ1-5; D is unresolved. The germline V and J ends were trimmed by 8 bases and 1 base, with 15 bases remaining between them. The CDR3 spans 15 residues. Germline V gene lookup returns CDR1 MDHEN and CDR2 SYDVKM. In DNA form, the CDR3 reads TGTGCCAGCCACCCCGAGTATGTGAGCAATCAGCCCCAGCATTTT. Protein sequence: CASHPEYVSNQPQHF.

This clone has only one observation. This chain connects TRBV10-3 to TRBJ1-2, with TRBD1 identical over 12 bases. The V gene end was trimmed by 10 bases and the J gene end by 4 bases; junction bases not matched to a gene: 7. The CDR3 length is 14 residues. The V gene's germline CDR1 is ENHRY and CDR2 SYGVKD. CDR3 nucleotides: TGTGCCACCCGGGACAGGGGGCGCGGCTATGGCTACACCTTC. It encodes CATRDRGRGYGYTF.

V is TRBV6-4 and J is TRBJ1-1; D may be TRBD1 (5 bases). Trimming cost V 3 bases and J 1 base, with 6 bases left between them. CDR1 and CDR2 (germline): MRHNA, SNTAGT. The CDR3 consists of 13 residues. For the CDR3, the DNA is TGTGCCAGCAGTGAACAGGAGAACACTGAAGCTTTCTTT. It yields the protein CASSEQENTEAFF.

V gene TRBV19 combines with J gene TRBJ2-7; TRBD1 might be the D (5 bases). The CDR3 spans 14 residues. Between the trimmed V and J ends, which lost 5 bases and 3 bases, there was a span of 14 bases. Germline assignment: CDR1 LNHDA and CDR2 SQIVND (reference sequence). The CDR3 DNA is TGTGCCAGTAGTTTGGTGGCAGGGTACTACGAGCAGTACTTC. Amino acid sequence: CASSLVAGYYEQYF.

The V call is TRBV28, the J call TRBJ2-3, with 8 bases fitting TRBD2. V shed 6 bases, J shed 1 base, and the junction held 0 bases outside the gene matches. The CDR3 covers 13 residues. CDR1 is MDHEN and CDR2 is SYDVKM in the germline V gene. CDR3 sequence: CASRTSGTDTQYF. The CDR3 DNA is TGTGCCAGCAGGACTAGCGGCACAGATACGCAGTATTTT. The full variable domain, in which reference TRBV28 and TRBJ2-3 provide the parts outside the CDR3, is DVKVTQSSRYLVKRTGEKVFLECVQDMDHENMFWYRQDPGLGLRLIYFSYDVKMKEKGDIPEGYSVSREKKERFSLILESASTNQTSMYLCASRTSGTDTQYFGPGTRLTVL.

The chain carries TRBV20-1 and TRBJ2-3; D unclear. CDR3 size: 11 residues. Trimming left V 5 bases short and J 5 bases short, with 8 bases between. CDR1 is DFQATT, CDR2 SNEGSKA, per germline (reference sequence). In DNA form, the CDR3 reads TGCAGTGCTGTCAGAGGAGATACGCAGTATTTT. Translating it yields CSAVRGDTQYF.

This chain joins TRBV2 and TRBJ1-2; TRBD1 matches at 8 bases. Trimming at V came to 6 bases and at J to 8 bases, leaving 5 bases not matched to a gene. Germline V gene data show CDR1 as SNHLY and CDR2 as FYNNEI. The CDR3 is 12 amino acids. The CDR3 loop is CASRGTGEGYTF. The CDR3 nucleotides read TGTGCCAGCAGGGGGACAGGAGAGGGCTACACCTTC.

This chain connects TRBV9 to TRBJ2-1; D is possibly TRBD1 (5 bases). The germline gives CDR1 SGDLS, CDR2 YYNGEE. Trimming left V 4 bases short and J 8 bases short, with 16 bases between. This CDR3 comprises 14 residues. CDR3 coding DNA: TGTGCCAGCAGCCAATGGAGCCCCAGGGATGAGCAGTTCTTC. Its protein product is CASSQWSPRDEQFF. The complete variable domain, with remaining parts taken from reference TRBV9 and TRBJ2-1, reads DSGVTQTPKHLITATGQRVTLRCSPRSGDLSVYWYQQSLDQGLQFLIQYYNGEERAKGNILERFSAQQFPDLHSELNLSSLELGDSALYFCASSQWSPRDEQFFGPGTRLTVL.

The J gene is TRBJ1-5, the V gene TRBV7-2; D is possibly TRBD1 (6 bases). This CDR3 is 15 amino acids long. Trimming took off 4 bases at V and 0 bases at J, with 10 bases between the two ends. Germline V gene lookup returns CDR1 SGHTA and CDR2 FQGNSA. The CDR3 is CASSSNRVSNQPQHF. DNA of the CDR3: TGTGCCAGCAGCTCCAACAGGGTTAGCAATCAGCCCCAGCATTTT.

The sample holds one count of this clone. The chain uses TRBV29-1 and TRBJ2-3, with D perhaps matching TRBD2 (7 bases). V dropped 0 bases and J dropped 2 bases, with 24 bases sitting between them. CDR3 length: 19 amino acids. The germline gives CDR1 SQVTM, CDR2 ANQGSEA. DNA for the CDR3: TGCAGCGTTGAAGAGGGGTTTCTGGGAGAGGGGGGGTACACAGATACGCAGTATTTT. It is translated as CSVEEGFLGEGGYTDTQYF.